These 6 T cell receptor beta chains originate from one sample sequenced in a study of neurological immune-mediated disorders. The time point denotes: longitudinal time-point 3. TCRdb recomputed calls from the 5' RACE reads with MiXCR, one row per CDR3 protein. The sample lists approximately 50,000 distinct CDR3 sequences, 7% to 10% seen once, with under 2.5% in the top ten. The specimen was PBMCs. The receptors were sampled from a woman between 35 and 50 years old in good health.

This clonotype was seen at least ten times. This chain connects TRBV5-1 to TRBJ1-2, with D hard to call. Trimming cost V 4 bases and J 4 bases, with 14 bases left between them. CDR1 and CDR2 from the germline V gene are SGHRS and YFSETQ. The CDR3 runs 14 residues. The DNA for the CDR3 is TGCGCCAGCAGCGTCGCCGGAGCGGGCTATGGCTACACCTTC. It codes for CASSVAGAGYGYTF.

Many counts were recorded for this clonotype. This sequence joins TRBV10-3 and TRBJ2-7; 9 bases map to TRBD1. The CDR3 covers 15 residues. Trimming cost V 0 bases and J 0 bases; bases outside gene matches: 0. Germline assignment: CDR1 ENHRY and CDR2 SYGVKD. CDR3 nucleotides: TGTGCCATCAGTGAGTCGACAGGGGGCTCCTACGAGCAGTACTTC. The encoded protein is CAISESTGGSYEQYF.

This clonotype was recorded many times. V usage is TRBV7-2 and J usage is TRBJ1-1; 8 nucleotides agree with TRBD1. CDR3 length equals 13 residues. V dropped 4 bases and J dropped 5; count of bases not matched to a gene: 3. Germline V gene lookup returns CDR1 SGHTA and CDR2 FQGNSA. In nucleotides, the CDR3 is TGTGCCAGCAGCTCTGGACAGGGAACTGAAGCTTTCTTT. Protein: CASSSGQGTEAFF.

This clonotype appeared many times. This rearrangement joins TRBV5-6 to TRBJ2-2; D tentatively fits TRBD1 or TRBD2 (6 bases each). V gave up 4 bases and J gave up 3 bases, with 13 bases separating them. CDR1 and CDR2 from the germline V gene are SGHDT and YYEEEE. CDR3 size: 15 residues. The CDR3 nucleotides are TGTGCCAGCAGCGCGGACTACAGGGACACCGGGGAGCTGTTTTTT. Encoded protein: CASSADYRDTGELFF.

The chain combines TRBV12-5 with TRBJ1-1, with unresolved D. V gave up 6 bases and J gave up 5 bases, with 7 bases separating them. Germline V lookup: CDR1 LGHNT, CDR2 FRNRAP. The CDR3 totals 11 residues. The CDR3 bases are TGTGCTAGTGGGCGGGTTACTGAAGCTTTCTTT. Its protein product is CASGRVTEAFF.

This clonotype was counted at least ten times. The chain uses TRBV6-2 or TRBV6-3 and TRBJ1-1; D is undetermined. There are 13 residues in the CDR3. Germline V gene data show CDR1 as MNHEY and CDR2 as SVGEGT. V was trimmed by 1 base and J by 3 bases, leaving 6 bases between them. CDR3 DNA sequence: TGTGCCAGCAGTTACTTAAGAGACACTGAAGCTTTCTTT. Protein sequence: CASSYLRDTEAFF.